The following is a T cell receptor (beta chain) sequence with its context. After removal of 3 bases from V and 3 bases from J, the junction contained 7 bases not matched to a gene. The CDR3 runs to 16 residues. CDR1 GTSNPN and CDR2 SVGIG come from the germline V gene (reference sequence). Using immunoSEQ multiplex PCR, the repertoire was profiled, and TCRdb retains in-frame clones only, with some absent. The data hold about 150,000 clones, with over 75% observed a single time. This entry belongs to a study of blood T cell repertoires in COVID-19. This TCR derives from a young man with COVID-19, enrolled during active disease. The rearrangement links TRBV30 to TRBJ2-1; 11 bases match TRBD2. Sequenced: peripheral blood. CDR3 sequence (DNA): TGTGCCTGGAGGGAGCCGGGACTAGCGGTCTACAATGAGCAGTTCTTC. The encoded protein is CAWREPGLAVYNEQFF. The whole variable domain, filled in from reference TRBV30 and TRBJ2-1, reads SQTIHQWPATLVQPVGSPLSLECTVEGTSNPNLYWYRQAAGRGLQLLFYSVGIGQISSEVPQNLSASRPQDRQFILSSKKLLLSDSGFYLCAWREPGLAVYNEQFFGPGTRLTVL.